This entry is about one T cell receptor beta chain. The V gene lost 6 bases and the J gene lost 6 bases, with 11 bases spanning the gap. The CDR3 is made up of 12 amino acids. The germline CDR1 and CDR2 sequences are SNHLY and FYNNEI. This entry is derived from a study of CD8 T cells in Susac syndrome. Sequencing of TCR beta was performed on blood CD8+ T cells and on blood CD4+ T cells. RNA was extracted with the RNeasy kit, and a quantity of about 0.5 to 1 ug was reverse transcribed using random hexamers. A multiplex approach, immunoSEQ multiplex PCR, amplified TCR beta CDR3 across 54 Vbeta and 13 Jbeta. TCRdb re-called the immunoSEQ multiplex PCR reads through MiXCR, storing one row per CDR3 protein. The data show roughly 300,000 distinct CDR3 sequences, roughly 81% seen once.

V is TRBV2 and J is TRBJ1-2, with D unresolved. The TCR was taken from a human donor with multiple sclerosis. The sequenced sample consisted of CD8+ T cells from PBMCs. The CDR3 region has the DNA TGTGCCAGCAGAGGGAAAGCGCATGGCTACACCTTC. It is translated as CASRGKAHGYTF.